Given below is one T cell receptor beta chain in context. Its antigen is unidentified. This specimen belongs to a study of CD8 T cells in Susac syndrome. Study-level points and caveats: Only a relatively small number of individuals were included in the TCR sequencing and HLA analysis.

This CDR3 is built from 15 residues. Germline CDR1 is MGHRA and CDR2 is YSYEKL. Trimming pared 4 bases from V and 3 bases from J, leaving 15 bases between. Reverse transcription of roughly 0.5 to 1 ug RNA was carried out with random hexamers. Coverage of TCR beta CDR3 amplification by immunoSEQ multiplex PCR extended to 54 Vbeta and 13 Jbeta. MiXCR, run by TCRdb on the immunoSEQ multiplex PCR reads, gives a single entry per CDR3 protein. The sample records 190,000 or so distinct CDR3 sequences, roughly 95% being singletons. From blood CD8+ and CD4+ T cells, TCR beta sequences were generated. Bulk CD8+ and CD4+ cells came from magnetic negative isolation; CD8+ TEMRA by FACS.

The chain recombines TRBV4-1 with TRBJ1-2, with D perhaps matching TRBD1 (6 bases). The source is a human donor with multiple sclerosis. The source material was CD4+ T cells from PBMCs. The CDR3 loop is CASSRSGVWDYGYTF. The CDR3 region has the DNA TGCGCCAGCAGCCGATCAGGGGTTTGGGACTATGGCTACACCTTC.